Below are 29 T cell receptor beta chains sequenced from a single sample in a study of technical replicates of blood from several donors. Here immunoSEQ multiplex PCR was the method, and the copy in TCRdb shows in-frame clones only, minus some. Of tens of thousands of clones in the sample, 93% were seen once. Sequencing was performed on T cells isolated from PBMCs. The receptors originated from a human donor in good health.

V usage is TRBV28 and J usage is TRBJ2-3, with no clear D. The V and J ends lost 11 bases and 6 bases respectively, with 12 bases between them. This CDR3 is 11 amino acids long. Germline CDR1 reads MDHEN; CDR2 reads SYDVKM. CDR3 amino acids: CASKESDTQYF. CDR3 sequence (DNA): TGTGCCTCCAAGGAGTCCGATACGCAGTATTTT.

This clone came up once. The J gene is TRBJ1-1, the V gene TRBV9, with unresolved D. The V and J ends lost 0 bases and 3 bases respectively, with 6 bases between them. The CDR3 loop spans 13 amino acids. The V gene's germline CDR1 is SGDLS and CDR2 YYNGEE. DNA of the CDR3: TGTGCCAGCAGCGTAGTTGTAGACACTGAAGCTTTCTTT. The encoded protein is CASSVVVDTEAFF. Full variable domain (remainder filled in from reference TRBV9 and TRBJ1-1): DSGVTQTPKHLITATGQRVTLRCSPRSGDLSVYWYQQSLDQGLQFLIQYYNGEERAKGNILERFSAQQFPDLHSELNLSSLELGDSALYFCASSVVVDTEAFFGQGTRLTVV.

The J gene is TRBJ2-7, the V gene TRBV5-1, with 8 bases lining up with TRBD2. Germline CDR1 reads SGHRS; CDR2 reads YFSETQ. With 0 bases clipped from V and 6 bases from J, the junction kept 8 bases outside the gene matches. This CDR3 region has 15 residues. CDR3 amino acids: CASSLAFPREGEQYF. The DNA of the CDR3 is TGCGCCAGCAGCTTGGCTTTCCCCCGGGAGGGCGAGCAGTACTTC.

V is TRBV19 and J is TRBJ1-4; D remains unclear. This CDR3 comprises 13 residues. V was trimmed by 9 bases and J by 7 bases, leaving 15 bases between them. The germline gives CDR1 LNHDA, CDR2 SQIVND (reference sequence). In DNA form, the CDR3 reads TGTGCCAGCAAGATCTGGGCGGGTGAAAAACTGTTTTTT. Residues: CASKIWAGEKLFF.

The chain employs TRBV27 and TRBJ1-6; TRBD1 might be the D (6 bases). This CDR3 is built from 21 residues. V gave up 5 bases and J gave up 0 bases, with 26 bases separating them. Per germline, CDR1 MNHEY and CDR2 SMNVEV (reference sequence). CDR3 bases: TGTGCCAGCAGTACAAGAGTCGGGACACGGAACCAGAGCTCCTATAATTCACCCCTCCACTTT. It encodes CASSTRVGTRNQSSYNSPLHF.

This clone was seen only a few times. V gene TRBV19 combines with J gene TRBJ1-1; 9 bases are a match to TRBD1. The CDR3 sequence is 14 residues long. The V segment lost 9 bases and the J segment 3 bases; nucleotides outside the gene matches: 8. Germline V gene lookup returns CDR1 LNHDA and CDR2 SQIVND (reference sequence). The CDR3 sequence: CASEEGTGYTEAFF. CDR3 nucleotide sequence: TGTGCCAGCGAAGAGGGGACAGGGTACACTGAAGCTTTCTTT. Full variable domain (outside the CDR3, taken from reference TRBV19 and TRBJ1-1): DGGITQSPKYLFRKEGQNVTLSCEQNLNHDAMYWYRQDPGQGLRLIYYSQIVNDFQKGDIAEGYSVSREKKESFPLTVTSAQKNPTAFYLCASEEGTGYTEAFFGQGTRLTVV.

J is TRBJ2-3 and V is TRBV4-2; 10 bases map to TRBD2. Germline V gene sequence: CDR1 LGHNA, CDR2 YNFKEQ. V dropped 1 base and J dropped 6; count of bases not matched to a gene: 7. The CDR3 is 16 residues long. CDR3 sequence reads: CASSQAQASGGDTQYF. The CDR3, as DNA: TGTGCCAGCAGCCAAGCCCAGGCTAGCGGGGGTGATACGCAGTATTTT.

The chain employs TRBV9 and TRBJ2-7; D is possibly TRBD1 (5 bases). The CDR3 spans 14 residues. V gave up 4 bases and J gave up 2 bases, with 13 bases separating them. Germline V CDR1 and CDR2: SGDLS, YYNGEE. The CDR3 sequence: CASSPRTSTYEQYF. CDR3 in DNA: TGTGCCAGCAGCCCTCGGACATCCACCTACGAGCAGTACTTC. Variable domain in full (rest from reference TRBV9 and TRBJ2-7): DSGVTQTPKHLITATGQRVTLRCSPRSGDLSVYWYQQSLDQGLQFLIQYYNGEERAKGNILERFSAQQFPDLHSELNLSSLELGDSALYFCASSPRTSTYEQYFGPGTRLTVT.

The CDR3 coding sequence is TGTGCCAGCGCTCGACGGCAGGCCGATTCACCCCTCCACTTT. Translation gives CASARRQADSPLHF. The chain combines TRBV6-9 with TRBJ1-6; no clear D gene. Trimming cost V 8 bases and J 8 bases, with 16 bases left between them. This CDR3 has 14 residues. Looked up from germline, CDR1 is MNHGY and CDR2 is SVAAGI.

The chain is built from TRBV5-8 and TRBJ2-5, with 11 bases matching TRBD2. The germline V gene has CDR1 SGHTS and CDR2 YDEGEE. V lost 4 bases and J lost 5; bases outside the gene matches: 7. This CDR3 region has 15 residues. Here the CDR3 DNA reads TGTGCCAGCAGCCAAGAACTAGCGGGAGATGAGACCCAGTACTTC. Amino acids: CASSQELAGDETQYF.

The chain carries TRBV5-1 and TRBJ2-7; the match to TRBD1 covers 10 bases. Germline CDR1 SGHRS, CDR2 YFSETQ. This CDR3 spans 16 amino acids. The ends lost 4 bases at V and 2 bases at J; junction bases unmatched: 9. CDR3 in amino acids: CASSPDPGQGPYEQYF. CDR3 DNA: TGCGCCAGCAGCCCCGACCCGGGACAGGGGCCCTACGAGCAGTACTTC.

V gene TRBV9 combines with J gene TRBJ2-5; 7 positions agree with TRBD2. The trim removed 3 bases at V and 5 bases at J, leaving 13 bases unmatched. The CDR3 is made up of 16 amino acids. In germline, CDR1 is SGDLS, CDR2 YYNGEE. CDR3 coding DNA: TGTGCCAGCAGCGCTCCGAGGGCCGGGACTACGGAGACCCAGTACTTC. It encodes CASSAPRAGTTETQYF.

The chain carries TRBV5-1 and TRBJ2-1; 10 bases match TRBD2. With V trimmed by 2 bases and J by 6 bases, 8 bases remained unmatched. The CDR3 consists of 16 residues. Germline assignment: CDR1 SGHRS and CDR2 YFSETQ. The CDR3 DNA reads as TGCGCCAGCAGCTTAGGAGCGGGGGGGCCTATCAATGAGCAGTTCTTC. Protein sequence: CASSLGAGGPINEQFF.

The chain joins TRBV6-1 to TRBJ1-2; 8 bases line up with TRBD1. The J segment lost 7 bases and the V segment lost 5 bases, leaving 6 bases of the junction unmatched. From germline, CDR1 is MNHNS and CDR2 SASEGT. The CDR3 sequence is 13 residues long. The CDR3 reads CASSPTGAGGYTF. DNA of the CDR3: TGTGCCAGCAGTCCGACAGGGGCAGGTGGCTACACCTTC.

Written as DNA, the CDR3 is TGTGCCAGCAGCCCCACCCGGGTTCGCTACGAGCAGTACTTC. It encodes CASSPTRVRYEQYF. The V gene is TRBV28, the J gene TRBJ2-7; D is uncertain. The CDR3 spans 14 residues. The germline gives CDR1 MDHEN, CDR2 SYDVKM. V lost 6 bases and J lost 3, with 15 bases in between.

The chain has TRBV27 and TRBJ2-1, with TRBD2 matching 14 bases. The CDR3 is 17 residues long. Germline CDR1 reads MNHEY; CDR2 reads SMNVEV (reference sequence). V was pared by 10 bases and J by 9 bases, with 17 bases of the junction left unmatched. The CDR3 loop reads CATSRGGTSGSSVEQFF. The CDR3 bases are TGTGCCACCTCCCGGGGCGGGACTAGCGGGAGTTCGGTTGAGCAGTTCTTC.

The rearrangement joins TRBV11-2 to TRBJ1-2; D perhaps matches TRBD1 (6 bases). V was cut by 0 bases and J by 6 bases, with 8 bases left in between. In germline, CDR1 is SGHAT, CDR2 FQNNGV. The CDR3 runs 13 residues. This CDR3 is CASSLDPGDGYTF. CDR3 nucleotides: TGTGCCAGCAGCTTAGACCCAGGGGATGGCTACACCTTC.

The rearrangement joins TRBV9 to TRBJ2-5; D perhaps matches TRBD1 (5 bases). V gave up 3 bases and J gave up 5 bases, with 14 bases separating them. Germline-derived CDR1 and CDR2 are SGDLS and YYNGEE. The CDR3 sequence is 14 residues long. CDR3 DNA: TGTGCCAGCAGCGAAGCTACAGGTGGGGAGACCCAGTACTTC. Its translation is CASSEATGGETQYF.

This chain links TRBV13 with TRBJ2-7; D might be TRBD2 (7 bases). The germline V and J ends were trimmed by 5 bases and 1 base, with 24 bases remaining between them. Germline CDR1 reads PRHDT; CDR2 reads FYEKMQ (reference sequence). The CDR3 spans 18 residues. Written as DNA, the CDR3 is TGTGCCAGCAGCCCCCCGGGGGGCGGGACGGCGGGTTCCTACGAGCAGTACTTC. Translated: CASSPPGGGTAGSYEQYF.

The CDR3 region is CASSHGLVGADNQPQHF. CDR3 nucleotides: TGCGCCAGCAGCCACGGTTTGGTGGGAGCAGACAATCAGCCCCAGCATTTT. V usage is TRBV4-1 and J usage is TRBJ1-5; no reliable D call. Per the germline V gene, CDR1 is MGHRA and CDR2 is YSYEKL. Trimming removed 3 bases from V and 3 bases from J, with 18 bases in between. The CDR3 runs 17 residues.

The chain joins TRBV19 to TRBJ1-4, with 9 bases that match TRBD1. The ends lost 9 bases at V and 5 bases at J; junction bases unmatched: 13. The CDR3 is made up of 16 amino acids. The germline gives CDR1 LNHDA, CDR2 SQIVND (reference sequence). This CDR3 is CASRLSPGQGNEKLFF. The CDR3 nucleotides are TGTGCCAGCCGACTTTCCCCGGGACAGGGCAATGAAAAACTGTTTTTT.

The genes are TRBV2 and TRBJ2-5; unclear D gene. V lost 4 bases to trimming and J lost 1 base, with 16 bases between them. Germline V gene sequence: CDR1 SNHLY, CDR2 FYNNEI. The CDR3 is 16 amino acids. The CDR3 DNA is TGTGCCAGCAGTGGAAAGACAAAACCCGTCCAAGAGACCCAGTACTTC. Its translation: CASSGKTKPVQETQYF.

The rearrangement uses TRBV6-1 and TRBJ1-5; 8 nucleotides align to TRBD1. In germline, CDR1 is MNHNS, CDR2 SASEGT. With 7 bases clipped from V and 7 bases from J, the junction kept 9 bases outside the gene matches. CDR3 size: 14 residues. CDR3 bases: TGTGCCAGCACCACACAGGGGGGACGCCAGCCCCAGCATTTT. Encoded protein: CASTTQGGRQPQHF.

The chain uses TRBV30 and TRBJ2-5, with D uncertain. Trimming shortened V by 2 bases and J by 0 bases, and 4 bases separated the two germline ends. The CDR3 runs to 12 residues. From germline, CDR1 is GTSNPN and CDR2 SVGIG (reference sequence). CDR3: CAWSLNQETQYF. Here the CDR3 DNA reads TGTGCCTGGAGTTTAAACCAAGAGACCCAGTACTTC.

The V call is TRBV10-1, the J call TRBJ2-1, with no clear D. This CDR3 has 14 residues. Germline loops: CDR1 WNHNN, CDR2 SYGVQD (reference sequence). V lost 3 bases and J 4 bases, leaving 10 bases between the germline ends. CDR3 loop: CASSESRQYNEQFF. In DNA form, the CDR3 reads TGCGCCAGCAGTGAATCGAGGCAATACAATGAGCAGTTCTTC.

This chain uses TRBV29-1 with TRBJ2-2; D perhaps matches TRBD2 (6 bases). This CDR3 contains 13 residues. V lost 6 bases, J lost 0 bases, and 8 bases lay in between. Per the germline V gene, CDR1 is SQVTM and CDR2 is ANQGSEA. The CDR3 bases are TGCAGCGTGGGACTCGCGAACACCGGGGAGCTGTTTTTT. As protein: CSVGLANTGELFF.

The rearrangement links TRBV7-8 to TRBJ1-1; no definite D call. This CDR3 is 14 amino acids long. Germline assignment: CDR1 SGHVS and CDR2 FQNEAQ. Trimming removed 2 bases at V and 2 bases at J, with 9 bases between. The CDR3 DNA reads TGTGCCAGCAGCTTAAGGGCGGGCAACACTGAAGCTTTCTTT. Translation gives CASSLRAGNTEAFF.

In this sample, this clone turned up once. The chain links TRBV11-2 to TRBJ2-2; 9 nucleotides match TRBD1. After removal of 4 bases from V and 3 bases from J, the junction contained 3 bases not matched to a gene. The CDR3 totals 15 residues. Germline CDR1 and CDR2: SGHAT and FQNNGV. CDR3 nucleotide sequence: TGTGCCAGCAGCTACCGACAGGGGGACACCGGGGAGCTGTTTTTT. The encoded protein is CASSYRQGDTGELFF.

The chain employs TRBV15 and TRBJ2-5; 12 nucleotides line up with TRBD1. The CDR3 sequence is 15 residues long. J gave up 4 bases and V 1 base, and 1 base lay outside the gene matches. CDR1 LNHNV and CDR2 YYDKDF come from the germline V gene (reference sequence). The CDR3 loop reads CATSRGGQGAETQYF. Written as DNA, the CDR3 is TGTGCCACCAGCAGAGGGGGACAGGGGGCAGAGACCCAGTACTTC.